This record looks at one T cell receptor beta chain sequence and its context. Germline CDR1 and CDR2: SGHVS and FQNEAQ. There are 14 residues in the CDR3. Between the trimmed V and J ends, which lost 1 base and 2 bases, there was a span of 8 bases. The sample is drawn from a study of T cell responses to AZD1222 COVID-19 vaccine. Sequenced by immunoSEQ multiplex PCR; TCRdb stores in-frame clones only, minus some. The table includes over 120,000 clones, roughly nine tenths detected once. The chain couples TRBV7-8 to TRBJ1-2, with D hard to call. The sample consisted of peripheral blood, taken 28 days after the second AZD1222 dose. The TCR comes from an adult who received the AZD1222 COVID-19 vaccine. The CDR3 DNA reads TGTGCCAGCAGCTTAGTTTGGGAAAACTATGGCTACACCTTC. Protein product: CASSLVWENYGYTF. The complete variable domain, with remaining parts taken from reference TRBV7-8 and TRBJ1-2, reads GAGVSQSPRYKVAKRGQDVALRCDPISGHVSLFWYQQALGQGPEFLTYFQNEAQLDKSGLPSDRFFAERPEGSVSTLKIQRTQQEDSAVYLCASSLVWENYGYTFGSGTRLTVV.